A single sample is the source of the 25 T cell receptor beta chains below, sequenced in a study of cytomegalovirus exposure and HLA in healthy donors. Use of 60 Vbeta and 13 Jbeta primers characterized the PCR. Profiling relied on immunoSEQ multiplex PCR, and the TCRdb table lists in-frame clones only, not all of them. The sample contains 100,000 to 150,000 clones, 65% to 90% of which appear only once. Sample: PBMCs. These receptors were collected from a woman in her 40s in good health and CMV-seronegative.

The V gene is TRBV7-9, the J gene TRBJ2-1; no reliable D call. This CDR3 region has 14 residues. Germline CDR1 and CDR2: SEHNR and FQNEAQ (reference sequence). The V gene lost 5 bases and the J gene lost 6 bases, with 14 bases spanning the gap. The CDR3 sequence: CASSPPPGFNEQFF. The CDR3 nucleotides are TGTGCCAGCAGCCCTCCCCCCGGGTTCAATGAGCAGTTCTTC.

The chain uses TRBV2 and TRBJ1-5; TRBD1 matches at 8 bases. This CDR3 is built from 15 residues. Germline lookup yields CDR1 SNHLY and CDR2 FYNNEI. V was clipped by 2 bases and J by 1 base; unmatched bases: 1. The CDR3 here is CASSEQGASNQPQHF. The DNA for the CDR3 is TGTGCCAGCAGTGAACAGGGGGCGAGCAATCAGCCCCAGCATTTT.

The genes are TRBV9 and TRBJ2-2; TRBD1 might be the D (5 bases). The V gene's germline CDR1 is SGDLS and CDR2 YYNGEE. CDR3 length: 15 amino acids. Deletions cut 6 bases from V and 7 bases from J, with 19 bases between. The CDR3 here is CASNPTAITNGELFF. As DNA, the CDR3 is TGTGCCAGCAACCCGACAGCGATCACCAACGGGGAGCTGTTTTTT.

The chain combines TRBV27 with TRBJ2-7; 8 nucleotides agree with TRBD2. Germline CDR1 and CDR2: MNHEY and SMNVEV (reference sequence). The CDR3 is 14 amino acids. V gave up 4 bases and J gave up 5 bases; unmatched junction bases: 7. DNA for the CDR3: TGTGCCAGCAGTTCGACTAGCGTTGCCCACGAGCAGTACTTC. Translating it yields CASSSTSVAHEQYF.

This chain uses TRBV19 with TRBJ1-2; 7 bases align to TRBD1. Germline CDR1 and CDR2: LNHDA and SQIVND (reference sequence). V gave up 5 bases and J gave up 13 bases; unmatched junction bases: 19. This CDR3 region has 15 residues. CDR3 protein: CASSPRTGIVVGATF. The CDR3 DNA reads as TGTGCCAGTAGTCCTAGGACAGGCATCGTCGTGGGGGCCACCTTC.

The chain employs TRBV7-2 and TRBJ2-5; D is unclear. The CDR3 has 12 amino acids. Germline V CDR1 and CDR2: SGHTA, FQGNSA. V was clipped by 1 base and J by 4 bases, with 4 bases between them. The CDR3 DNA follows: TGTGCCAGCAGCTTAGTCGTAGAGACCCAGTACTTC. Protein: CASSLVVETQYF.

Regarding this clone: Germline is not matched at one junction end, which may reflect a read error. The chain combines TRBV7-9 with TRBJ2-2, with 10 nucleotides matching TRBD2. Germline lookup yields CDR1 SEHNR and CDR2 FQNEAQ (reference sequence). The CDR3 consists of 15 residues. CDR3: CSSSSAGGLTGELFF. The CDR3 DNA reads TGTTCCAGCAGCTCAGCGGGAGGGCTCACCGGGGAGCTGTTTTTT.

CDR3 nucleotide sequence: TGTGCCAGTGGCCGGGGGATGAACACTGAAGCTTTCTTT. It translates to CASGRGMNTEAFF. J is TRBJ1-1 and V is TRBV14; D perhaps matches TRBD1 (5 bases). Trimming pared 9 bases from V and 0 bases from J, leaving 11 bases between. CDR1 and CDR2 (germline): SGHDN, FVKESK. This CDR3 region has 13 residues.

The genes are TRBV2 and TRBJ2-7; 9 bases agree with TRBD1. CDR3 length: 13 amino acids. J gave up 4 bases and V 6 bases, and 4 bases lay outside the gene matches. Per germline, CDR1 SNHLY and CDR2 FYNNEI. The CDR3 nucleotides are TGTGCCAGCAGGACAGGGGGTCGGTACGAGCAGTACTTC. Its translation: CASRTGGRYEQYF.

The chain links TRBV11-2 to TRBJ2-5; 9 bases fit TRBD2. Trimming removed 3 bases from V and 1 base from J; junction bases left unmatched: 3. The CDR3 is 15 amino acids. Germline V gene lookup returns CDR1 SGHAT and CDR2 FQNNGV. CDR3 amino acids: CASSFLAGAQETQYF. The DNA for the CDR3 is TGTGCCAGCAGCTTCTTAGCGGGGGCCCAAGAGACCCAGTACTTC.

The V gene is TRBV7-9, the J gene TRBJ2-7, with D possibly being TRBD1 (6 bases). V was trimmed by 5 bases and J by 2 bases, leaving 16 bases between them. The CDR3 covers 15 residues. The germline CDR1 and CDR2 sequences are SEHNR and FQNEAQ (reference sequence). The chain's CDR3 is CASSGNREGTYEQYF. The CDR3 DNA sequence: TGTGCCAGCAGCGGCAACAGGGAAGGGACCTACGAGCAGTACTTC.

Details on this clone: Other DNA sequences within the sample encode an identical CDR3. The rearrangement uses TRBV6-1 and TRBJ2-3; D is possibly TRBD2 (7 bases). The germline CDR1 and CDR2 sequences are MNHNS and SASEGT. The V and J ends lost 1 base and 4 bases respectively, with 12 bases between them. The CDR3 is made up of 15 amino acids. The CDR3 loop reads CASSEGRGGADTQYF. The CDR3 nucleotides are TGTGCCAGCAGTGAAGGGAGGGGGGGGGCAGATACGCAGTATTTT.

The chain employs TRBV2 and TRBJ2-7; D call uncertain. The V end was cut by 6 bases, the J end by 3 bases, with 9 bases between. The germline V gene encodes CDR1 SNHLY and CDR2 FYNNEI. The CDR3 loop spans 12 amino acids. The CDR3 nucleotides are TGTGCCAGCAGACAGTACGACTACGAGCAGTACTTC. This encodes CASRQYDYEQYF. Filled out from reference TRBV2 and TRBJ2-7, the complete variable domain reads EPEVTQTPSHQVTQMGQEVILRCVPISNHLYFYWYRQILGQKVEFLVSFYNNEISEKSEIFDDQFSVERPDGSNFTLKIRSTKLEDSAMYFCASRQYDYEQYFGPGTRLTVT.

The V gene is TRBV5-1, the J gene TRBJ2-7, with D perhaps TRBD1 (5 bases). Per the germline V gene, CDR1 is SGHRS and CDR2 is YFSETQ. Trimming took 4 bases from V and 2 from J, leaving 16 bases between them. The CDR3 runs to 15 residues. The CDR3 sequence: CASSPTDEPAYEQYF. CDR3 nucleotides: TGCGCCAGCAGCCCGACAGACGAACCTGCCTACGAGCAGTACTTC.

This clone has a handful of counts. This chain joins TRBV11-2 and TRBJ2-1; TRBD1 aligns across 8 bases. The V segment lost 4 bases and the J segment 3 bases; nucleotides outside the gene matches: 14. This CDR3 region has 18 residues. CDR1 and CDR2 from the germline V gene are SGHAT and FQNNGV. In DNA form, the CDR3 reads TGTGCCAGCAGCTCACAAACACAGACAGGGGCCCACTACAATGAGCAGTTCTTC. It encodes CASSSQTQTGAHYNEQFF.

The chain is built from TRBV4-1 and TRBJ1-1; TRBD1 aligns across 12 bases. This CDR3 has 16 residues. Trimming took 4 bases from V and 5 from J; bases not matched to a gene: 8. Per germline, CDR1 MGHRA and CDR2 YSYEKL. This chain's CDR3 is CASSPGTGGGRTEAFF. CDR3 in DNA: TGCGCCAGCAGCCCGGGGACAGGGGGCGGGAGAACTGAAGCTTTCTTT.

The gene calls are TRBV6-1 and TRBJ1-1, with D unresolved. CDR1 and CDR2 (germline): MNHNS, SASEGT. Trimming removed 0 bases at V and 7 bases at J, with 12 bases between. The CDR3 extends over 14 amino acids. The CDR3 protein is CASSEAARGNEAFF. CDR3 nucleotides: TGTGCCAGCAGTGAAGCGGCTAGAGGAAATGAAGCTTTCTTT.

The chain uses TRBV6-5 and TRBJ2-7; weak D call: TRBD1 (6 bases). Germline CDR1 reads MNHEY; CDR2 reads SVGAGI. The CDR3 loop spans 14 amino acids. V lost 6 bases and J 7 bases, leaving 19 bases between the germline ends. CDR3 loop: CASSPDRRGLEQYF. The CDR3 nucleotides are TGTGCCAGCAGCCCCGACAGGAGAGGATTAGAGCAGTACTTC.

The V gene is TRBV6-6, the J gene TRBJ1-1; 9 bases align to TRBD1. Trimming cost V 2 bases and J 1 base; bases outside gene matches: 5. There are 16 residues in the CDR3. Germline V lookup: CDR1 MNHNY, CDR2 SVGAGI (reference sequence). CDR3 loop: CASSYPPGQGNTEAFF. In DNA form, the CDR3 reads TGTGCCAGCAGTTACCCTCCGGGACAGGGGAACACTGAAGCTTTCTTT.

This clone was seen only a few times. This chain joins TRBV4-1 and TRBJ2-7; TRBD1 might be the D (6 bases). The CDR3 contains 15 residues. V was trimmed by 2 bases and J by 2 bases, leaving 13 bases between them. Germline V lookup: CDR1 MGHRA, CDR2 YSYEKL. The CDR3 spells CASSQHRQAAYEQYF. The DNA of the CDR3 is TGCGCCAGCAGCCAACATAGACAGGCCGCCTACGAGCAGTACTTC.

V usage is TRBV9 and J usage is TRBJ1-3, with 8 positions matching TRBD1. The CDR3 has 16 amino acids. V trimming: 3 bases; J trimming: 2 bases; junction bases outside the gene matches: 7. Germline CDR1 SGDLS, CDR2 YYNGEE. CDR3 loop: CASSADRGYTGNTIYF. The CDR3, as DNA: TGTGCCAGCAGCGCCGACAGGGGTTATACTGGAAACACCATATATTTT.

V and J are TRBV7-8 and TRBJ2-2, with D hard to call. Germline loops: CDR1 SGHVS, CDR2 FQNEAQ. The CDR3 covers 15 residues. V shed 4 bases and J shed 0 bases, with 9 bases lying between them. This CDR3 is CASSSVNPNTGELFF. The CDR3 DNA is TGTGCCAGCAGCTCGGTAAACCCGAACACCGGGGAGCTGTTTTTT.

Written as DNA, the CDR3 is TGTGCCAGCAGCTTACCGCGGGGGCGGGGGGACGAGACCCAGTACTTC. Protein sequence: CASSLPRGRGDETQYF. V is TRBV7-2 and J is TRBJ2-5; 8 bases align to TRBD2. V shed 2 bases, J shed 5 bases, and the junction held 10 bases outside the gene matches. The CDR3 totals 16 residues. Germline V gene sequence: CDR1 SGHTA, CDR2 FQGNSA.

The chain links TRBV5-1 to TRBJ2-3; tentative D call: TRBD2 (6 bases). This CDR3 has 16 amino acids. Germline CDR1 and CDR2: SGHRS and YFSETQ. The V and J ends lost 2 bases and 1 base respectively, with 14 bases between them. Written as DNA, the CDR3 is TGCGCCAGCAGCTTTAATAGCGGAGCGGGCACAGATACGCAGTATTTT. Its protein product is CASSFNSGAGTDTQYF. Variable domain in full (rest from reference TRBV5-1 and TRBJ2-3): KAGVTQTPRYLIKTRGQQVTLSCSPISGHRSVSWYQQTPGQGLQFLFEYFSETQRNKGNFPGRFSGRQFSNSRSEMNVSTLELGDSALYLCASSFNSGAGTDTQYFGPGTRLTVL.

V is TRBV7-2 and J is TRBJ1-2; D gene unclear. From germline, CDR1 is SGHTA and CDR2 FQGNSA. The CDR3 contains 14 residues. V gave up 3 bases and J gave up 6 bases, with 14 bases separating them. The DNA of the CDR3 is TGTGCCAGCAGCTTCTTGCCCTTAGCAGATGGCTACACCTTC. Translating it yields CASSFLPLADGYTF.